What follows are 3 T cell receptor beta chains derived from one specimen sequenced in a study of T cells in Graves' hyperthyroidism and ophthalmopathy. RNA transcripts were the template for amplifying TCR beta CDR3 regions. The HTBI primer set was used in a first-round RT-PCR of the TCR CDR3. TCRdb analysed the multiplex PCR reads with MiXCR anew, one entry per CDR3 protein. The data show under 350,000 distinct CDR3 sequences, about 20% seen once. The source material was blood. These receptors all come from a woman aged 50 to 60 with Graves' hyperthyroidism.

Many counts were recorded for this clonotype. The chain links TRBV6-1 to TRBJ2-5; D could derive from TRBD1 or TRBD2 (5 bases each). Germline loops: CDR1 MNHNS, CDR2 SASEGT. The length of the CDR3 is 14 residues. V was cut by 5 bases and J by 4 bases, with 14 bases left in between. CDR3 nucleotide sequence: TGTGCCAGCAGTAACCAGGGTGGAGGAGAGACCCAGTACTTC. Encoded protein: CASSNQGGGETQYF.

This clonotype came up a few times. This rearrangement joins TRBV4-1 to TRBJ2-3, with D unresolved. The germline gives CDR1 MGHRA, CDR2 YSYEKL. The CDR3 totals 11 residues. V gave up 2 bases and J gave up 7 bases, with 4 bases separating them. For the CDR3, the DNA is TGCGCCAGCAGCCAATTAAATACGCAGTATTTT. It yields the protein CASSQLNTQYF.

This clonotype was detected many times. The chain links TRBV6-1 to TRBJ2-7, with a possible D match to TRBD2 (5 bases). V lost 1 base and J 4 bases, leaving 14 bases between the germline ends. The germline V gene has CDR1 MNHNS and CDR2 SASEGT. This CDR3 spans 15 amino acids. The CDR3 DNA follows: TGTGCCAGCAGTGAAGGGAGCGTAAGGACTTACGAGCAGTACTTC. It yields the protein CASSEGSVRTYEQYF.